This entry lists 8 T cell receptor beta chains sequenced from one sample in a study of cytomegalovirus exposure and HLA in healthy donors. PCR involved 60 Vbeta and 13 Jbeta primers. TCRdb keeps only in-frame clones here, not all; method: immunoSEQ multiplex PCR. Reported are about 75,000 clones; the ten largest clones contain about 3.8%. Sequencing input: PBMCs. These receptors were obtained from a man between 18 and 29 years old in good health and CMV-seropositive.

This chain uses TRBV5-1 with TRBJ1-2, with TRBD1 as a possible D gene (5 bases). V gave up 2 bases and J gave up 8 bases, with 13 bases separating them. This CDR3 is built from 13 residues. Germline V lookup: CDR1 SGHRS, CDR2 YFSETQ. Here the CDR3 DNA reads TGCGCCAGCAGCTTATCCAGGGCGGAGGGCTACACCTTC. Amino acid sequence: CASSLSRAEGYTF.

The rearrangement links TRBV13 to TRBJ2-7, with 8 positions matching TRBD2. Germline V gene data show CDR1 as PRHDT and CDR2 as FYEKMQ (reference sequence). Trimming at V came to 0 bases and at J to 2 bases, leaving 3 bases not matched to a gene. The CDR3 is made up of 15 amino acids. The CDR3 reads CASSLGAGATYEQYF. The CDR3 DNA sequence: TGTGCCAGCAGCTTAGGAGCGGGGGCCACCTACGAGCAGTACTTC.

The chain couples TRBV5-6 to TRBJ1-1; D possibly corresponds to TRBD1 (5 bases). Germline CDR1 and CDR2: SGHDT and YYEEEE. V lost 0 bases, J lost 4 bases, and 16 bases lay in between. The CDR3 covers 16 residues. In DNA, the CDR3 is TGTGCCAGCAGCTTGGCCGAGGCGGGGGGTGGCACTGAAGCTTTCTTT. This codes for CASSLAEAGGGTEAFF.

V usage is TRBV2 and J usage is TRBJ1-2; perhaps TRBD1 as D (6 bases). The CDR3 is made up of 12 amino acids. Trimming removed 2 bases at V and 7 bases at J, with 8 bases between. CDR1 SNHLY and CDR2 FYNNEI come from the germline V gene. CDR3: CASSEQGLGYTF. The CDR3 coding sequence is TGTGCCAGCAGTGAACAGGGGCTTGGCTACACCTTC.

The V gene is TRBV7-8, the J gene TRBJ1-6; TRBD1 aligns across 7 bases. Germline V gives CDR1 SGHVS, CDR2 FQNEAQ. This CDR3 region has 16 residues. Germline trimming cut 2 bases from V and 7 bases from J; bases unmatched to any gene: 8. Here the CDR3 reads CASSLSRGSINSPLHF. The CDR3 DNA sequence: TGTGCCAGCAGCTTATCCAGGGGGTCTATAAATTCACCCCTCCACTTT.

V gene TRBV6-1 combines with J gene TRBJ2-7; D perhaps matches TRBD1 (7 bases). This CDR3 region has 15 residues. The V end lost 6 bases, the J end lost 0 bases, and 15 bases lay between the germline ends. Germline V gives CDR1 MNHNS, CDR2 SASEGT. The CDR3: CASSGTWDSSYEQYF. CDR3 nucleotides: TGTGCCAGCAGCGGGACTTGGGACAGCTCCTACGAGCAGTACTTC.

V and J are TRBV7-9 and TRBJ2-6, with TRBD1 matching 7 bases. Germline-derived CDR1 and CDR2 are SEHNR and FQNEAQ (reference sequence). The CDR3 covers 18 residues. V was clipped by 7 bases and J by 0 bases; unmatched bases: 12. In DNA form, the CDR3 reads TGTGCCAGCATCAAATCCGGGACAGAGAGCTCTGGGGCCAACGTCCTGACTTTC. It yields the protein CASIKSGTESSGANVLTF. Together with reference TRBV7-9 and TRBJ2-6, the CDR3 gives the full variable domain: DTGVSQNPRHKITKRGQNVTFRCDPISEHNRLYWYRQTLGQGPEFLTYFQNEAQLEKSRLLSDRFSAERPKGSFSTLEIQRTEQGDSAMYLCASIKSGTESSGANVLTFGAGSRLTVL.

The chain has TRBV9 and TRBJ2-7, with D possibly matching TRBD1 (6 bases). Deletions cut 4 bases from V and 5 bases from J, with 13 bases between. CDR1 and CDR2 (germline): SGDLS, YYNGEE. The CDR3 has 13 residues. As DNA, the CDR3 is TGTGCCAGCAGCCCCGGACAGCCCCACGAGCAGTACTTC. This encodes CASSPGQPHEQYF.